This T cell receptor (beta chain) stems from a study of blood T cell repertoires in COVID-19. Overall study: Whether acute or convalescent, the COVID-19 samples came from the United States, Italy and Spain.

Per the germline V gene, CDR1 is SGHTA and CDR2 is FQGNSA. The CDR3 covers 16 residues. The V segment lost 5 bases and the J segment 2 bases; nucleotides outside the gene matches: 4. Per the authors' pipeline: Reference gene primer amplification in the assay estimated nucleated cell counts. Sequencing used immunoSEQ multiplex PCR; TCRdb keeps in-frame clones, though not all of them. From that table come the V and J calls and clone size; the DNA was used to work out D and trimming. The sample consists of 100,000 or so clones, roughly 70% of them appearing once. The gene calls are TRBV7-2 and TRBJ2-2, with 11 bases that match TRBD1. The clonotype was recovered from a woman of 80 years or more with acute or convalescent COVID-19. Material: peripheral blood. The CDR3 DNA sequence: TGTGCCAGCAGCCGGACAGGGGGCTACAACACCGGGGAGCTGTTTTTT. Amino acids: CASSRTGGYNTGELFF. The complete variable domain, with remaining parts taken from reference TRBV7-2 and TRBJ2-2, reads GAGVSQSPSNKVTEKGKDVELRCDPISGHTALYWYRQSLGQGLEFLIYFQGNSAPDKSGLPSDRFSAERTGGSVSTLTIQRTQQEDSAVYLCASSRTGGYNTGELFFGEGSRLTVL.